This T cell receptor (beta chain) derives from a study of blood T cells in healthy people across ages. Turning to the study itself: There was about one barcoded beta molecule captured by template switching per two T cells. Study-level points and caveats: As age increased, TCR beta diversity per million T cells fell in a roughly linear fashion. A greater number of naive CD4+ cells and higher diversity distinguished long-lived donors from aged donors.

In the case of this clonotype: The target antigen is unknown. One junction end disagrees with the germline gene, perhaps due to a read error.

CDR3 size: 15 residues. A J-beta primer mix and a sample-barcoded 5' primer were used in a second PCR of roughly 7 to 12 cycles. TCRdb re-called the 5' RACE reads through MiXCR, storing one row per CDR3 protein. The sample shows some 1.5 million distinct CDR3 sequences, about 30% of them seen only once. The specimen was blood. The receptor comes from a woman aged 25 to 39 in good health. V gene TRBV12-3 or TRBV12-4 combines with J gene TRBJ2-2; 7 nucleotides line up with TRBD1. The CDR3 reads CAGSRDSRNTGELFF. In DNA, the CDR3 is TGTGCCGGCAGTAGGGACAGCCGGAACACCGGGGAGCTGTTTTTT.